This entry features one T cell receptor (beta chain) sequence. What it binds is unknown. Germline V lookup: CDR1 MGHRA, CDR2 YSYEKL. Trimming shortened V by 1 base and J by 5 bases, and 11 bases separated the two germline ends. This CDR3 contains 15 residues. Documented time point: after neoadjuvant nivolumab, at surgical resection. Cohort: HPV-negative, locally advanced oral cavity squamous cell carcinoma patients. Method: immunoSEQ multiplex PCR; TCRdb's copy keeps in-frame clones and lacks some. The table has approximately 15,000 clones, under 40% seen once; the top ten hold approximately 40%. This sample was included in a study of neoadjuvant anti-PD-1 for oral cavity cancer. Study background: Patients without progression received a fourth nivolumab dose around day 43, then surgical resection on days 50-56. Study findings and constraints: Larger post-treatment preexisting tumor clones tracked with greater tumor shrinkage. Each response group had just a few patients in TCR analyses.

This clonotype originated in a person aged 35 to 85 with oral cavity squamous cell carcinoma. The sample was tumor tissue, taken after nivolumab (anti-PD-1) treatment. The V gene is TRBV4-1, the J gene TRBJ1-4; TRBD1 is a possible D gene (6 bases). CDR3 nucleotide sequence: TGCGCCAGCAGCCAAGGATACAGGGCCAATGAAAAACTGTTTTTT. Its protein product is CASSQGYRANEKLFF.